This is a list of T cell receptor beta chains from one sample in a study of blood T cell repertoires in COVID-19. Method: immunoSEQ multiplex PCR; TCRdb's copy keeps in-frame clones and lacks some. This table has some 90,000 clones, 85% to 90% appearing once. The sequenced sample was peripheral blood. Every receptor here comes from a woman older than 75 with active COVID-19. Each CDR3 is given with its conserved first and last residue. The order of the fields is D gene, V gene, J gene, CDR3 protein, CDR3 DNA. The D gene is left open where the match is weak.

TRBD1	TRBV5-8	TRBJ2-3	CASRRGGLGSTDTQYF	TGTGCCAGCAGACGAGGGGGCCTGGGGAGCACAGATACGCAGTATTTT
TRBD2	TRBV4-2	TRBJ2-5	CASSQELAGGPIAETQYF	TGTGCCAGCAGCCAAGAACTAGCGGGAGGGCCAATTGCAGAGACCCAGTACTTC
-	TRBV6-2/TRBV6-3	TRBJ2-4	CASSYFDRPLQYF	TGTGCCAGCAGTTATTTTGACAGGCCTCTTCAGTACTTC
-	TRBV7-9	TRBJ2-5	CASSRGFRETQYF	TGTGCCAGCAGCAGAGGGTTTAGAGAGACCCAGTACTTC
-	TRBV4-3	TRBJ2-2	CASSPEGSGNTGELFF	TGCGCCAGCAGCCCCGAGGGTAGCGGGAACACCGGGGAGCTGTTTTTT
-	TRBV4-2	TRBJ2-2	CASSQGLSNTGELFF	TGTGCCAGCAGCCAAGGACTATCAAACACCGGGGAGCTGTTTTTT
TRBD2	TRBV3-1/TRBV3-2	TRBJ2-1	CASSPTSGTGSYNEQFF	TGTGCCAGCAGTCCGACTAGCGGTACCGGCTCCTACAATGAGCAGTTCTTC
-	TRBV28	TRBJ1-5	CASSLVGGAIPKYQPQHF	TGTGCCAGCAGTTTAGTGGGGGGGGCGATACCCAAATATCAGCCCCAGCATTTT
TRBD2	TRBV6-2/TRBV6-3	TRBJ2-2	CASSYPRSLLAGELTGELFF	TGTGCCAGCAGTTACCCCAGATCCTTACTAGCGGGAGAGTTAACCGGGGAGCTGTTTTTT
TRBD1	TRBV3-1/TRBV3-2	TRBJ1-5	CASSKRTGVQPQHF	TGTGCCAGCAGCAAACGCACAGGGGTCCAGCCCCAGCATTTT